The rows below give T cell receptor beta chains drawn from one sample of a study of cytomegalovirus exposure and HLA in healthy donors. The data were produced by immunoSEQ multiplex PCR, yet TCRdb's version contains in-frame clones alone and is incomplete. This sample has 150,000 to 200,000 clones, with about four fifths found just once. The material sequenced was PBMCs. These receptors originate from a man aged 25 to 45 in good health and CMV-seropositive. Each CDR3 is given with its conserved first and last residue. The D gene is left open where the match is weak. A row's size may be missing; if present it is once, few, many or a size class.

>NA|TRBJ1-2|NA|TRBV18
CASSPGAAGNYGYTF
TGTGCCAGCTCACCGGGTGCAGCAGGGAACTATGGCTACACCTTC
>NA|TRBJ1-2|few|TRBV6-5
CASSSVPPGGGYGYTF
TGTGCCAGCAGTTCAGTCCCCCCGGGGGGGGGCTATGGCTACACCTTC
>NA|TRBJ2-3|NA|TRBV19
CASSLTTASRKRDTQYF
TGTGCCAGTAGTTTGACGACCGCCTCTCGGAAGCGAGATACGCAGTATTTT
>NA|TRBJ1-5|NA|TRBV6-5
CASSQQALGVPQHF
TGTGCCAGCAGTCAACAGGCGTTGGGTGTGCCCCAGCATTTT
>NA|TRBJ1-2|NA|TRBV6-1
CASSGQAPAYTF
TGTGCCAGCAGTGGCCAGGCCCCTGCCTACACCTTC
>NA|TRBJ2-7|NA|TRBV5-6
CASSTPGQAFYEQYF
TGTGCCAGCAGCACCCCGGGACAAGCCTTCTACGAGCAGTACTTC
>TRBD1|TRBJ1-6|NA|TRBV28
CASSGDRDSYNSPLHF
TGTGCCAGCAGTGGGGACAGAGACTCCTATAATTCACCCCTCCACTTT
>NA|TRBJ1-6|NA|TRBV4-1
CASSQEISFTPLHF
TGCGCCAGCAGCCAAGAAATATCTTTTACACCCCTCCACTTT
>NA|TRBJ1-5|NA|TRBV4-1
CASSQVESSNQPQHF
TGCGCCAGCAGCCAAGTTGAGAGTAGCAATCAGCCCCAGCATTTT
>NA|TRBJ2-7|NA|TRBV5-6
CASSLLTTLGVGDEQYF
TGTGCCAGCAGCTTGCTGACTACCCTCGGCGTTGGGGACGAGCAGTACTTC
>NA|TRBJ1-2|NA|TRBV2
CASKSDSNTNYGYTF
TGTGCCAGCAAATCGGACAGCAACACTAACTATGGCTACACCTTC
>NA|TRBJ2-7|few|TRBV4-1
CASSHQPGESSYEQYF
TGCGCCAGCAGCCATCAACCGGGGGAAAGCTCCTACGAGCAGTACTTC
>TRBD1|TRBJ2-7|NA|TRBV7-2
CASSARDRNYEQYF
TGTGCCAGCAGCGCCCGGGACAGAAACTACGAGCAGTACTTC
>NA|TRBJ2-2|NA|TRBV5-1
CASSGGQTNTGELFF
TGCGCCAGCAGCGGAGGACAGACGAACACCGGGGAGCTGTTTTTT
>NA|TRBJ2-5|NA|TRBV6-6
CASRGPQETQYF
TGTGCCAGCAGGGGGCCCCAAGAGACCCAGTACTTC
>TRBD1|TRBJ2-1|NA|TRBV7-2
CASSLGTGYNEQFF
TGTGCCAGCAGCTTAGGGACAGGGTACAATGAGCAGTTCTTC
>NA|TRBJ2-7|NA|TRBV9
CASSVATGGQPYEQYF
TGTGCCAGCAGCGTAGCTACCGGGGGACAGCCCTACGAGCAGTACTTC
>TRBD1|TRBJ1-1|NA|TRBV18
CASSSTGDTEAFF
TGTGCCAGCTCATCGACAGGGGACACTGAAGCTTTCTTT
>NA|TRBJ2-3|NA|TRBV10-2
CASRVDYTDTQYF
TGCGCCAGCAGGGTCGACTACACAGATACGCAGTATTTT
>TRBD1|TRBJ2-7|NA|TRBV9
CASGGQSYEQYF
TGTGCCAGCGGGGGACAGTCCTACGAGCAGTACTTC
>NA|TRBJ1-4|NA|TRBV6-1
CASSVSATNEKLFF
TGTGCCAGCAGTGTATCAGCAACTAATGAAAAACTGTTTTTT
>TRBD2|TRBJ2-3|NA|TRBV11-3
CASSFIAGTRTDTQYF
TGTGCCAGCAGCTTTATAGCGGGGACTCGCACAGATACGCAGTATTTT
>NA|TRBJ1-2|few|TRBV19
CASSGQWLANYGYTF
TGTGCCAGTAGTGGACAGTGGCTCGCTAACTATGGCTACACCTTC
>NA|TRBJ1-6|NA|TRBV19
CASRSTGRVESPLHF
TGTGCCAGTAGATCGACAGGCAGGGTCGAATCACCCCTCCACTTT
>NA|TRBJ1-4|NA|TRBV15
CATSRERRGGYEKLFF
TGTGCCACCAGCAGGGAGAGGAGGGGAGGGTATGAAAAACTGTTTTTT
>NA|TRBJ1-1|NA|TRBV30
CAWSPQGNTEAFF
TGTGCCTGGAGTCCGCAGGGGAACACTGAAGCTTTCTTT
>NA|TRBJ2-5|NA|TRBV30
CAWREQDREFQETQYF
TGTGCCTGGAGAGAACAGGACAGAGAGTTCCAAGAGACCCAGTACTTC
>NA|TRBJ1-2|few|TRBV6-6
CASNPGDYGYTF
TGTGCCAGCAATCCGGGGGACTATGGCTACACCTTC
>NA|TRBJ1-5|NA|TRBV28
CATTPRSRPQHF
TGTGCCACCACCCCCCGGTCCCGGCCCCAGCATTTT
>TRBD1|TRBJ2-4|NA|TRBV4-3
CASSFGQGNIQYF
TGCGCCAGCAGCTTCGGACAGGGAAACATTCAGTACTTC
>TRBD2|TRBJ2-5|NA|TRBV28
CASSPQGLAGPETQYF
TGTGCCAGCAGCCCTCAAGGACTAGCGGGACCAGAGACCCAGTACTTC
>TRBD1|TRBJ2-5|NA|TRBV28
CASTEGAGDQETQYF
TGTGCCAGCACCGAGGGGGCGGGCGACCAAGAGACCCAGTACTTC
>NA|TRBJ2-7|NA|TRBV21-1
CASSSRRAYEQYF
TGTGCCAGCAGCTCCAGACGGGCCTACGAGCAGTACTTC
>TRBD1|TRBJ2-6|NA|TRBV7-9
CASSHRPGQQVSGANVLTF
TGTGCCAGCAGCCACCGACCGGGACAGCAAGTGTCCGGGGCCAACGTCCTGACTTTC
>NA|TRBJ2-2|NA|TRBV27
CASSFSGTNTGELFF
TGTGCCAGCAGTTTTTCGGGGACGAACACCGGGGAGCTGTTTTTT
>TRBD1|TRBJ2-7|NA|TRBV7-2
CASSLNRDSYEQYF
TGTGCCAGCAGCTTGAACCGGGACAGCTACGAGCAGTACTTC
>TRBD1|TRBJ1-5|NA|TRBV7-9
CASSTTGEGQPQHF
TGTGCCAGCAGCACGACAGGGGAAGGCCAGCCCCAGCATTTT
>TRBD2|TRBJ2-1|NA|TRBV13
CASSGWGTSGLSSYNEQFF
TGTGCCAGCAGCGGGTGGGGGACTAGCGGGCTGAGCTCCTACAATGAGCAGTTCTTC
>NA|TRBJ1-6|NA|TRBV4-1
CASSQDPPTDANSPLHF
TGCGCCAGCAGCCAAGATCCCCCAACAGATGCCAATTCACCCCTCCACTTT
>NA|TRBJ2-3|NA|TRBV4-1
CASSQVGRGLVPDTQYF
TGCGCCAGCAGCCAAGTCGGGCGGGGATTAGTTCCAGATACGCAGTATTTT
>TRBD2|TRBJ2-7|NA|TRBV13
CASSSGGGDYEQYF
TGTGCCAGCAGCTCGGGGGGGGGAGACTACGAGCAGTACTTC
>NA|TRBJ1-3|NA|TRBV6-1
CASSEGGAGNTIYF
TGTGCCAGCAGTGAAGGGGGAGCTGGAAACACCATATATTTT
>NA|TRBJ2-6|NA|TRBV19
CASSVGIPPFSGANVLTF
TGTGCCAGTAGTGTAGGTATCCCTCCGTTCTCTGGGGCCAACGTCCTGACTTTC
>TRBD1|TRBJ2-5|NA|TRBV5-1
CASSQGDRVQETQYF
TGCGCCAGCAGCCAGGGGGACAGGGTTCAAGAGACCCAGTACTTC
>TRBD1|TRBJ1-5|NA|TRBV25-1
CASSETGHNQPQHF
TGTGCCAGCAGTGAGACAGGGCATAATCAGCCCCAGCATTTT
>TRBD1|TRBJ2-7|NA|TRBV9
CASSVQGARDEQYF
TGTGCCAGCAGCGTTCAGGGGGCCAGGGACGAGCAGTACTTC
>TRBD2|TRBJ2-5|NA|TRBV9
CASSQGAGSGGKETQYF
TGTGCCAGCAGTCAGGGGGCTGGTAGCGGGGGGAAAGAGACCCAGTACTTC
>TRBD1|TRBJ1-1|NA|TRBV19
CASSMGTGNMNTEAFF
TGTGCCAGTAGTATGGGGACAGGGAACATGAACACTGAAGCTTTCTTT